This T cell receptor (beta chain) was found in a study of radiotherapy plus CTLA-4 blockade in lung cancer. Trimming pared 3 bases from V and 0 bases from J, leaving 11 bases between. CDR1 is MDHEN and CDR2 is SYDVKM in the germline V gene. The CDR3 runs to 15 residues. Profiled with immunoSEQ multiplex PCR; TCRdb holds only in-frame clones, not every one. In the table there are about 50,000 clones, about four fifths of which are singletons. The receptor comes from a human donor with non-small cell lung cancer whose response to radiotherapy plus ipilimumab could not be evaluated. This chain joins TRBV28 and TRBJ1-1; tentatively, D is TRBD1 (6 bases). This sample comprised peripheral blood, obtained from a patient treated with radiotherapy plus ipilimumab. CDR3 protein: CASSFGGPMNTEAFF. The CDR3 region has the DNA TGTGCCAGCAGTTTCGGGGGGCCGATGAACACTGAAGCTTTCTTT.